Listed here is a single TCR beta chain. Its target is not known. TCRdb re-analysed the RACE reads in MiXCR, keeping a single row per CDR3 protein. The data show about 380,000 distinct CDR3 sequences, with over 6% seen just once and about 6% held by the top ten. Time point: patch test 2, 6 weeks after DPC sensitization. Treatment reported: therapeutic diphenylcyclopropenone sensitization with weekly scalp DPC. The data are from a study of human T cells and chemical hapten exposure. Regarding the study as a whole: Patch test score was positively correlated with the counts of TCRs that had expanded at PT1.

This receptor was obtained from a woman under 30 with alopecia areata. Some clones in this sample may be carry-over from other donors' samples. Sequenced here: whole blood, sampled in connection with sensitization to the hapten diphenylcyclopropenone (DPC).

CDR3 protein: CASSTDRDRAQHF. CDR3 DNA: TGTGCCAGCAGTACCGACCGGGACAGGGCCCAGCATTTT. The chain combines TRBV6-6 with TRBJ1-5, with 9 bases matching TRBD1. This CDR3 contains 13 residues. The ends lost 5 bases at V and 11 bases at J; junction bases unmatched: 7. CDR1 and CDR2 (germline): MNHNY, SVGAGI (reference sequence).